Shown below are 28 T cell receptor beta chains from a single sample sequenced in a study of blood T cell repertoires in COVID-19. TCRdb's table, derived via immunoSEQ multiplex PCR, lists solely in-frame clones and lacks some. Of 470,000 or so clones detected, 87% appear once; the ten largest clones hold roughly 2%. The sequencing input was PBMCs or T cells enriched from blood (not recorded which). The receptors shown here come from a woman younger than 30 with acute COVID-19.

V gene TRBV7-2 combines with J gene TRBJ2-5, with 10 bases identical to TRBD1. The CDR3 runs 16 residues. With 3 bases clipped from V and 4 bases from J, the junction kept 8 bases outside the gene matches. CDR1 is SGHTA, CDR2 FQGNSA, per germline. The CDR3 sequence is CASSFGAGTGAETQYF. The CDR3 nucleotides read TGTGCCAGCAGCTTCGGAGCCGGGACAGGGGCAGAGACCCAGTACTTC.

With respect to this clone: Other DNA sequences in this specimen translate into the identical CDR3. The V gene is TRBV11-2, the J gene TRBJ1-1; D unclear. This CDR3 is built from 14 residues. Germline assignment: CDR1 SGHAT and CDR2 FQNNGV. Trimming pared 1 base from V and 4 bases from J, leaving 10 bases between. The DNA for the CDR3 is TGTGCCAGCAGCTTAGGGGCGGGCCGCACTGAAGCTTTCTTT. This codes for CASSLGAGRTEAFF.

The chain's CDR3 is CASSYQGAKNIQYF. CDR3 DNA: TGTGCCAGCAGCTATCAGGGGGCCAAAAACATTCAGTACTTC. The rearrangement joins TRBV11-1 to TRBJ2-4, with D possibly matching TRBD1 (6 bases). Germline assignment: CDR1 SGHAT and CDR2 FQDESV (reference sequence). Trimming left V 4 bases short and J 1 base short, with 8 bases between. The CDR3 covers 14 residues. Full variable domain (missing parts from reference TRBV11-1 and TRBJ2-4): EAEVAQSPRYKITEKSQAVAFWCDPISGHATLYWYRQILGQGPELLVQFQDESVVDDSQLPKDRFSAERLKGVDSTLKIQPAELGDSAMYLCASSYQGAKNIQYFGAGTRLSVL.

V usage is TRBV4-3 and J usage is TRBJ2-7; weak D call: TRBD1 (6 bases). V lost 2 bases and J 3 bases, leaving 11 bases between the germline ends. In germline, CDR1 is LGHNA, CDR2 YSLEER. The CDR3 has 14 residues. The CDR3 region is CASSQTGQHYEQYF. The CDR3 bases are TGCGCCAGCAGCCAAACCGGACAGCACTACGAGCAGTACTTC.

This chain connects TRBV6-4 to TRBJ2-1; D is uncertain. V dropped 2 bases and J dropped 10 bases, with 12 bases sitting between them. CDR3 size: 13 residues. Looked up from germline, CDR1 is MRHNA and CDR2 is SNTAGT. CDR3: CASSDGVSREQFF. CDR3 DNA: TGTGCCAGCAGTGACGGTGTATCACGGGAGCAGTTCTTC.

This clone was seen only a few times. The rearrangement links TRBV2 to TRBJ2-7; a possible D gene is TRBD1 (6 bases). The CDR3 has 14 residues. Trimming removed 3 bases at V and 4 bases at J, with 13 bases between. Germline V gives CDR1 SNHLY, CDR2 FYNNEI. The chain's CDR3 is CASSETSRGYEQYF. CDR3 nucleotide sequence: TGTGCCAGCAGTGAGACCTCAAGGGGGTACGAGCAGTACTTC.

The chain carries TRBV28 and TRBJ2-3, with a tentative D call TRBD2 (6 bases). CDR3 length: 17 residues. The germline V gene encodes CDR1 MDHEN and CDR2 SYDVKM. The V and J ends lost 3 bases and 0 bases respectively, with 16 bases between them. CDR3 region: CASSFNKLATSTDTQYF. The CDR3 DNA reads as TGTGCCAGCAGTTTCAACAAGCTAGCGACTAGCACAGATACGCAGTATTTT. The variable domain in full, completed from reference TRBV28 and TRBJ2-3, reads DVKVTQSSRYLVKRTGEKVFLECVQDMDHENMFWYRQDPGLGLRLIYFSYDVKMKEKGDIPEGYSVSREKKERFSLILESASTNQTSMYLCASSFNKLATSTDTQYFGPGTRLTVL.

The chain has TRBV2 and TRBJ1-1; possibly TRBD1 for D (6 bases). V gave up 5 bases and J gave up 1 base, with 14 bases separating them. CDR3 length equals 15 residues. CDR1 and CDR2 (germline): SNHLY, FYNNEI. The CDR3 region has the DNA TGTGCCAGCAGTACCCGACAGGATACGAACACTGAAGCTTTCTTT. This codes for CASSTRQDTNTEAFF.

The rearrangement uses TRBV9 and TRBJ2-3, with TRBD1 identical over 7 bases. This CDR3 is 17 amino acids long. Trimming took 0 bases from V and 0 from J; bases not matched to a gene: 7. Germline CDR1 is SGDLS and CDR2 is YYNGEE. CDR3 in amino acids: CASSVGTGYPSTDTQYF. Written as DNA, the CDR3 is TGTGCCAGCAGCGTAGGGACAGGCTACCCTAGCACAGATACGCAGTATTTT. Full variable domain (missing parts from reference TRBV9 and TRBJ2-3): DSGVTQTPKHLITATGQRVTLRCSPRSGDLSVYWYQQSLDQGLQFLIQYYNGEERAKGNILERFSAQQFPDLHSELNLSSLELGDSALYFCASSVGTGYPSTDTQYFGPGTRLTVL.

This chain uses TRBV3-1 (or the pseudogene TRBV3-2) with TRBJ2-5, with TRBD2 matching over 14 bases. Germline CDR1 LGHDT, CDR2 YNNKEL (reference sequence). CDR3 size: 17 residues. Trimming at V came to 6 bases and at J to 2 bases, leaving 8 bases not matched to a gene. The CDR3 DNA is TGTGCCAGCAGTAGCTTGGGGACTAGCGGGGGACAAGAGACCCAGTACTTC. This translates into CASSSLGTSGGQETQYF.

The chain recombines TRBV4-1 with TRBJ1-1; D gene unclear. This CDR3 is built from 14 residues. V lost 1 base to trimming and J lost 0 bases, with 6 bases between them. CDR1 is MGHRA, CDR2 YSYEKL, per germline. This chain's CDR3 is CASSQVGVNTEAFF. The CDR3 DNA reads TGCGCCAGCAGCCAAGTAGGAGTGAACACTGAAGCTTTCTTT.

The chain uses TRBV6-2 or TRBV6-3 and TRBJ2-1, with D tentatively TRBD1 (6 bases). The CDR3 runs 12 residues. V lost 5 bases, J lost 15 bases, and 17 bases lay in between. In germline, CDR1 is MNHEY, CDR2 SVGEGT. CDR3 loop: CASSSNRERRFF. CDR3 DNA sequence: TGTGCCAGCAGTAGCAACAGGGAAAGGCGGTTCTTC.

The chain uses TRBV7-2 and TRBJ2-7; possible D gene TRBD1, 5 bases. Germline V gene data show CDR1 as SGHTA and CDR2 as FQGNSA. V gave up 3 bases and J gave up 4 bases, with 7 bases separating them. The CDR3 covers 12 residues. CDR3 in amino acids: CASSFKGYEQYF. CDR3 in DNA: TGTGCCAGCAGCTTCAAGGGGTACGAGCAGTACTTC.

V gene TRBV2 combines with J gene TRBJ1-2; TRBD1 matches 9 bases. The CDR3 has 14 amino acids. The V segment lost 6 bases and the J segment 8 bases; nucleotides outside the gene matches: 10. CDR1 and CDR2 from the germline V gene are SNHLY and FYNNEI. CDR3 sequence reads: CASRAPNRGQGYTF. CDR3 coding DNA: TGTGCCAGCAGAGCCCCAAACAGGGGGCAAGGCTACACCTTC.

The V call is TRBV29-1, the J call TRBJ1-1; tentative D call: TRBD1 (6 bases). The germline gives CDR1 SQVTM, CDR2 ANQGSEA. V shed 7 bases and J shed 3 bases, with 12 bases lying between them. This CDR3 contains 12 residues. CDR3 bases: TGCAGCGCCGGGACACCTTACACTGAAGCTTTCTTT. Amino acid sequence: CSAGTPYTEAFF. Supplemented by reference TRBV29-1 and TRBJ1-1, the full variable domain reads SAVISQKPSRDICQRGTSLTIQCQVDSQVTMMFWYRQQPGQSLTLIATANQGSEATYESGFVIDKFPISRPNLTFSTLTVSNMSPEDSSIYLCSAGTPYTEAFFGQGTRLTVV.

The chain couples TRBV5-4 to TRBJ2-1; 7 bases fit TRBD2. From germline, CDR1 is SGHNT and CDR2 YYREEE (reference sequence). J lost 8 bases, V lost 4 bases, and 9 bases had no gene match. This CDR3 contains 14 residues. CDR3 protein: CASSPLGGEDEQFF. CDR3 bases: TGTGCCAGCAGCCCCTTGGGGGGGGAGGATGAGCAGTTCTTC.

This sequence joins TRBV11-2 and TRBJ2-5; TRBD2 matches 9 bases. Trimming took 2 bases from V and 2 from J; bases not matched to a gene: 9. CDR3 size: 17 residues. Germline V gene lookup returns CDR1 SGHAT and CDR2 FQNNGV. The CDR3 sequence is CASSLIVVAGVQETQYF. CDR3 sequence (DNA): TGTGCCAGCAGCTTAATCGTGGTAGCGGGGGTGCAAGAGACCCAGTACTTC.

The genes are TRBV5-4 and TRBJ2-2; 9 nucleotides match TRBD1. The CDR3 contains 16 residues. After removal of 3 bases from V and 6 bases from J, the junction contained 9 bases not matched to a gene. Germline V gives CDR1 SGHNT, CDR2 YYREEE (reference sequence). The CDR3 DNA is TGTGCCAGCAGCTCTCGAACGGGACAGGGTTCCGGGGAGCTGTTTTTT. Translation gives CASSSRTGQGSGELFF.

The rearrangement links TRBV7-3 to TRBJ2-5, with 10 bases that match TRBD1. Germline assignment: CDR1 SGHTA and CDR2 FQGTGA. The CDR3 has 17 residues. Trimming at V came to 2 bases and at J to 5 bases, leaving 11 bases not matched to a gene. CDR3 sequence: CASSLYPPGTGVETQYF. CDR3 DNA sequence: TGTGCCAGCAGCTTATATCCCCCCGGGACAGGGGTGGAGACCCAGTACTTC.

There are a few counts of this clone. The CDR3 bases are TGTGCCAGCAGTTTCCTAGGACTAGTCAGGGGTTACAATGAGCAGTTCTTC. Its protein product is CASSFLGLVRGYNEQFF. J is TRBJ2-1 and V is TRBV28, with D perhaps TRBD2 (7 bases). Between the trimmed V and J ends, which lost 3 bases and 4 bases, there was a span of 19 bases. The CDR3 runs 17 residues. The germline CDR1 and CDR2 sequences are MDHEN and SYDVKM.

V gene TRBV28 combines with J gene TRBJ1-5; 7 positions match TRBD1. The CDR3 has 15 residues. The germline V gene encodes CDR1 MDHEN and CDR2 SYDVKM. Trimming at V came to 6 bases and at J to 6 bases, leaving 11 bases not matched to a gene. In DNA, the CDR3 is TGTGCCAGCAGCCGCAGAAGGGGGCTGAGTCAGCCCCAGCATTTT. Translating gives CASSRRRGLSQPQHF.

This clone was seen a handful of times. This chain uses TRBV19 with TRBJ1-6; TRBD1 is a possible D gene (5 bases). Germline assignment: CDR1 LNHDA and CDR2 SQIVND (reference sequence). The CDR3 extends over 13 amino acids. The V end was cut by 5 bases, the J end by 10 bases, with 12 bases between. CDR3 sequence reads: CASSDRSGSPLHF. The DNA for the CDR3 is TGTGCCAGTAGTGACAGATCAGGCTCACCCCTCCACTTT.

The rearrangement joins TRBV6-5 to TRBJ1-2, with TRBD1 identical over 9 bases. CDR1 is MNHEY and CDR2 is SVGAGI in the germline V gene. The CDR3 has 14 residues. The V segment lost 7 bases and the J segment 0 bases; nucleotides outside the gene matches: 3. The CDR3 DNA sequence: TGTGCCAGCATCGGGACAGGGTCTAACTATGGCTACACCTTC. This codes for CASIGTGSNYGYTF.

The V call is TRBV4-2, the J call TRBJ2-7; D is possibly TRBD2 (6 bases). The CDR3 has 16 amino acids. Germline CDR1 and CDR2: LGHNA and YNFKEQ. The V end was cut by 0 bases, the J end by 0 bases, with 12 bases between. CDR3 sequence: CASSQEEGFSSYEQYF. The DNA of the CDR3 is TGTGCCAGCAGCCAAGAGGAGGGCTTTTCCTCCTACGAGCAGTACTTC.

CDR3 residues: CASSLNPGTGGETQYF. The CDR3 DNA sequence: TGCGCCAGCAGCCTCAATCCCGGGACAGGGGGAGAGACCCAGTACTTC. This chain connects TRBV4-1 to TRBJ2-5; 11 nucleotides align to TRBD1. The V gene end was trimmed by 4 bases and the J gene end by 4 bases; junction bases not matched to a gene: 8. The CDR3 totals 16 residues. CDR1 and CDR2 from the germline V gene are MGHRA and YSYEKL.

The chain has TRBV7-9 and TRBJ1-2; weak D call: TRBD1 (5 bases). V gave up 3 bases and J gave up 2 bases, with 13 bases separating them. The CDR3 consists of 15 residues. Germline V CDR1 and CDR2: SEHNR, FQNEAQ (reference sequence). CDR3 DNA: TGTGCCAGCAGCTTTGAGAGGAGACAGAACTATGGCTACACCTTC. This codes for CASSFERRQNYGYTF. Supplemented by reference TRBV7-9 and TRBJ1-2, the full variable domain reads DTGVSQNPRHKITKRGQNVTFRCDPISEHNRLYWYRQTLGQGPEFLTYFQNEAQLEKSRLLSDRFSAERPKGSFSTLEIQRTEQGDSAMYLCASSFERRQNYGYTFGSGTRLTVV.

The chain links TRBV18 to TRBJ1-1; TRBD1 matches at 7 bases. The trim removed 10 bases at V and 7 bases at J, leaving 18 bases unmatched. CDR1 and CDR2 (germline): KGHSH, LQKENI. This CDR3 has 15 residues. The DNA of the CDR3 is TGTGCCACCAACTCATACGAGGGGGCTAAGGTTGAAGCTTTCTTT. Its protein product is CATNSYEGAKVEAFF.

The gene calls are TRBV7-8 and TRBJ2-3; 8 positions match TRBD2. Trimming at V came to 4 bases and at J to 3 bases, leaving 9 bases not matched to a gene. CDR3 length equals 16 residues. Germline V gene sequence: CDR1 SGHVS, CDR2 FQNEAQ. In nucleotides, the CDR3 is TGTGCCAGCAGCTCTTCCGGGACTAGATCTACAGATACGCAGTATTTT. Protein: CASSSSGTRSTDTQYF. Full variable domain (outside the CDR3, taken from reference TRBV7-8 and TRBJ2-3): GAGVSQSPRYKVAKRGQDVALRCDPISGHVSLFWYQQALGQGPEFLTYFQNEAQLDKSGLPSDRFFAERPEGSVSTLKIQRTQQEDSAVYLCASSSSGTRSTDTQYFGPGTRLTVL.